This T cell receptor beta chain is from a study of beta chain features in type 1 diabetes. Worth noting for this clone: Its antigen is currently unknown.

As every portion of the isolated RNA was reverse transcribed, the sequencing read expressed TCRB transcripts. Assay: immunoSEQ multiplex PCR; the TCRdb copy retains only in-frame clones and omits some. Among 600,000 or so clones, roughly 13% were seen once, and the ten largest hold approximately 0.043%. Germline loops: CDR1 MDHEN, CDR2 SYDVKM. Trimming cost V 6 bases and J 6 bases, with 17 bases left between them. The CDR3 has 15 amino acids. Regarding the study as a whole: In all four CD4+ subsets, TCRB CDR3 length was significantly, moderately reduced in type 1 diabetes.

The chain recombines TRBV28 with TRBJ2-2; unclear D gene. This sequence was found in a man aged 18 to 29 with type 1 diabetes. Sequenced material: naive CD4+ T cells from blood. CDR3 coding DNA: TGTGCCAGCAGGGACGGTGAGCTTGAGTCCGGGGAGCTGTTTTTT. Encoded protein: CASRDGELESGELFF.